This T cell receptor (beta chain) is from a study of graft-versus-host responses after intestinal transplantation. At the level of the study: Recipients underwent multivisceral, liver-intestinal, or isolated intestinal transplants. Recipients uniformly received anti-thymocyte globulin induction, followed by tacrolimus and steroids for about three years.

The CDR3 runs to 16 residues. J gave up 2 bases and V 3 bases, and 9 bases lay outside the gene matches. From germline, CDR1 is SGDLS and CDR2 YYNGEE. Clones were read by immunoSEQ multiplex PCR, and TCRdb kept only the in-frame ones, dropping some. The repertoire holds tens of thousands of clones, with about 89% as singletons. The source is a human patient who received an intestinal transplant, so some T cells may come from the graft donor. The sample consisted of PBMCs, taken 314 days after intestinal transplant. The gene calls are TRBV9 and TRBJ2-3; 7 positions match TRBD2. The CDR3 DNA sequence: TGTGCCAGCAGCGGCCGGCTAGCGGACCTCACAGATACGCAGTATTTT. Protein sequence: CASSGRLADLTDTQYF.